This T cell receptor (beta chain) was obtained from a study of PD-L1 blockade in urothelial cancer. Looking at the study overall: Males with bladder-origin urothelial cancer constituted about 85% of the 29 patients. Peripheral blood specimens exhibited a median yield of around 150,000 T cells.

PCRs each included synthetic TCR analog templates spiked in. Profiled with immunoSEQ multiplex PCR; TCRdb holds only in-frame clones, not every one. The sample lists fewer than 25,000 clones, about 83% seen once, with 2.5% to 3.5% in the top ten. V dropped 5 bases and J dropped 8 bases, with 15 bases sitting between them. CDR1 is SEHNR and CDR2 is FQNEAQ in the germline V gene (reference sequence). This CDR3 region has 14 residues. Study-level findings and limits: Tumor-linked clones in blood grew more by 3 weeks in durable-benefit patients.

As to this clone: Antigen: not known.

The chain links TRBV7-9 to TRBJ1-4, with D hard to call. The sequenced sample was PBMCs, obtained around atezolizumab (anti-PD-L1) treatment. The origin of this receptor is a man between 45 and 60 years old with urothelial cancer. The CDR3: CASSRERAGEKLFF. The CDR3 DNA sequence: TGTGCCAGCAGCAGGGAGAGGGCCGGGGAAAAACTGTTTTTT. Variable domain in full (rest from reference TRBV7-9 and TRBJ1-4): DTGVSQNPRHKITKRGQNVTFRCDPISEHNRLYWYRQTLGQGPEFLTYFQNEAQLEKSRLLSDRFSAERPKGSFSTLEIQRTEQGDSAMYLCASSRERAGEKLFFGSGTQLSVL.